The T cell receptor (beta chain) under discussion was sequenced for a study of breast tumors, draining lymph nodes, adjacent tissues. Breast cancer patients provided tissue from their axillary draining lymph nodes. Of note for this clonotype: Its antigen is not identified.

TCRdb re-called the multiplex PCR reads through MiXCR, storing one row per CDR3 protein. The table shows roughly 120,000 distinct CDR3 sequences, with roughly 21% occurring only once. CDR3 length equals 13 residues. Looked up from germline, CDR1 is MDHEN and CDR2 is SYDVKM. Trimming removed 9 bases from V and 2 bases from J, with 12 bases in between. Study outcomes and limitations: Tumor and nontumor repertoires were significantly more similar in luminal-like than in basal-like breast cancer. Most tumor T cells seemingly derive from lymph node, then expand in tumor. Tumor T cell lymph node origin was a supported hypothesis, not proven.

The sample was axillary lymph node tissue. This clonotype was obtained from a female donor with breast cancer. Some clones in this sample may be carry-over from other donors' samples. This chain connects TRBV28 to TRBJ2-3, with no clear D. CDR3 in amino acids: CASGGGPTDTQYF. CDR3 nucleotide sequence: TGTGCCAGTGGCGGCGGACCCACAGATACGCAGTATTTT.